Listed below are T cell receptor beta chains from one sample, sequenced in a study of shared clonotypes between healthy human individuals. The repertoire was sequenced with immunoSEQ multiplex PCR; TCRdb's copy has only in-frame clones and lacks some. The top ten clones hold around 0.37% of a sample with 2 million to 3 million clones, 90% to 95% of them seen once. What was sequenced was naive CD4+ T cells from PBMCs. All receptors derive from a man aged 18 to 29 in good health. Some clones in this sample may be carry-over from other donors' samples. CDR3s include the opening cysteine and the closing phenylalanine or tryptophan. The size of a clone is reported for some rows only, either as once, few or many, or as a class for expanded clones.

TRBJ2-2,NA,TRBV5-4,CASSSRTDANTGELFF
TRBJ2-1,NA,TRBV30,CAWTRAGFNNEQFF
TRBJ1-2,NA,TRBV23-1,CASSQSNSLYGYTF
TRBJ2-2,NA,TRBV9,CASSVEAKRGTGELFF
TRBJ2-3,NA,TRBV7-3,CASSLLAGPSTDTQYF
TRBJ1-1,NA,TRBV7-2,CASSLSRNTEAFF
TRBJ2-4,NA,TRBV30,CAWSVSGNIQYF
TRBJ2-2,NA,TRBV15,CATSRDFIRPYDTGELFF
TRBJ1-1,NA,TRBV9,CASSGRRDLLGVTEAFF
TRBJ2-1,NA,TRBV4-2,CASSQPKGAYNEQFF
TRBJ2-2,NA,TRBV11-3,CASSTNTGELFF
TRBJ1-2,NA,TRBV27,CASSVNRGHYGYTF
TRBJ2-3,NA,TRBV6-5,CASSPPGADTQYF
TRBJ2-5,NA,TRBV4-1,CASSQDSNRRQETQYF
TRBJ1-1,NA,TRBV7-9,CASSLDWTGLNTEAFF
TRBJ1-2,NA,TRBV9,CASSAVSGYTF
TRBJ2-2,NA,TRBV5-4,CASSPPGGELFF
TRBJ2-3,NA,TRBV30,CAWSVKGMGSDTQYF
TRBJ1-2,NA,TRBV6-6,CASSYPTVIYGYTF
TRBJ2-2,NA,TRBV5-1,CASSPSAGTGELFF
TRBJ2-2,NA,TRBV6-1,CATRGQGFTGELFF
TRBJ1-1,NA,TRBV27,CASSFGTHADTEAFF
TRBJ1-4,few,TRBV15,CATSTGQALGEKLFF
TRBJ2-4,NA,TRBV19,CASSILDIQYF
TRBJ1-2,NA,TRBV6-1,CASTYPGTGYGYTF
TRBJ2-5,NA,TRBV19,CASSGRDRAQETQYF
TRBJ2-2,NA,TRBV5-1,CASSPLLAGDAGELFF
TRBJ2-2,once,TRBV11-2,CASSFSLSIANTGELFF
TRBJ1-2,NA,TRBV5-1,CASSLDRVRYTF
TRBJ1-2,NA,TRBV6-6,CASSYSRGYGYTF
TRBJ2-7,NA,TRBV5-1,CASSLVGSYEQYF
TRBJ2-7,NA,TRBV23-1,CASSQPSGTGRDEQYF
TRBJ1-2,NA,TRBV28,CASSLGGGGAVYGYTF
TRBJ2-1,NA,TRBV5-1,CASSPGLAGERGYNEQFF
TRBJ2-4,NA,TRBV28,CASTYLGDIQYF
TRBJ1-1,NA,TRBV13,CASSLFRSQGAPFF
TRBJ2-7,NA,TRBV10-1,CASSAGTTSPEQYF
TRBJ2-1,NA,TRBV5-6,CASRRGVAGTYNEQFF
TRBJ2-2,NA,TRBV7-3,CASSFVNTGELFF
TRBJ2-1,NA,TRBV11-2,CASSTYNEQFF
TRBJ2-3,NA,TRBV5-8,CASRPTGGTDTQYF
TRBJ1-1,NA,TRBV12-5,CASGLVVGTRSNTEAFF
TRBJ2-3,NA,TRBV7-9,CASSARLAGDTDTQYF
TRBJ2-2,NA,TRBV4-2,CASSRFVPGPGELFF
TRBJ1-2,NA,TRBV7-8,CASSLDSGLGVYGYTF
TRBJ1-1,NA,TRBV10-3,CAISEGGQGLNTEAFF
TRBJ2-3,NA,TRBV28,CASSLPTHLTQYF
TRBJ2-3,NA,TRBV11-2,CASSSGLFWTDTQYF
TRBJ2-1,NA,TRBV27,CASRPTGTLGQFF
TRBJ2-7,NA,TRBV5-1,CASSEKTGSSYEQYF
TRBJ2-5,NA,TRBV29-1,CSVVFLVRGTYQETQYF
TRBJ2-7,NA,TRBV4-1,CASSQDHYRMELYEQYF